One sample yielded the 10 T cell receptor beta chains listed below, sequenced in a study of T cell repertoires in cytomegalovirus infection. Their cognate antigens are unknown. A single record per CDR3 protein comes from TCRdb applying MiXCR to the reads. The sample shows 700,000 to 950,000 distinct CDR3 sequences, around a third of them seen only once. The sample here was cultured CD8+ T cells from PBMCs, taken from culture after CMV antigen stimulation. The source is a human donor in good health (CMV status not recorded). Some clones in this sample may be carry-over from other donors' samples.

This sequence joins TRBV4-2 and TRBJ2-1; 7 bases are shared with TRBD2. The CDR3 is made up of 15 amino acids. Germline values: CDR1 LGHNA, CDR2 YNFKEQ. The V segment lost 4 bases and the J segment 7 bases; nucleotides outside the gene matches: 10. The CDR3 reads CASSPNSGLGNEQFF. The CDR3 bases are TGTGCCAGCAGCCCCAATAGCGGGCTAGGTAATGAGCAGTTCTTC.

The V gene is TRBV7-9, the J gene TRBJ2-1; D possibly uses TRBD1 or TRBD2 (5 bases each). Looked up from germline, CDR1 is SEHNR and CDR2 is FQNEAQ (reference sequence). Trimming pared 2 bases from V and 3 bases from J, leaving 8 bases between. This CDR3 region has 14 residues. This chain's CDR3 is CASSLQGVYNEQFF. The CDR3 nucleotides are TGTGCCAGCAGCTTACAGGGAGTCTACAATGAGCAGTTCTTC.

This clonotype was seen a handful of times. The chain employs TRBV12-3 or TRBV12-4 and TRBJ2-7; no firm D call. V dropped 6 bases and J dropped 5 bases, with 14 bases sitting between them. CDR3 length: 13 residues. The CDR3, as DNA: TGTGCCAGCAGCGCCTTGGTTGCTAACGAGCAGTACTTC. This codes for CASSALVANEQYF.

The table lists this clonotype with many counts. The chain recombines TRBV7-8 with TRBJ2-7; D perhaps matches TRBD1 (6 bases). Trimming took 4 bases from V and 3 from J, leaving 13 bases between them. The CDR3 is made up of 14 amino acids. Germline CDR1 is SGHVS and CDR2 is FQNEAQ. CDR3 residues: CASSSREGGYEQYF. The CDR3 DNA reads TGTGCCAGCAGCTCCCGGGAAGGGGGCTACGAGCAGTACTTC.

This clonotype has a single count. The V gene is TRBV19, the J gene TRBJ1-1; no reliable D call. Per the germline V gene, CDR1 is LNHDA and CDR2 is SQIVND (reference sequence). V dropped 4 bases and J dropped 1 base, with 4 bases sitting between them. The CDR3 extends over 12 amino acids. CDR3 DNA: TGTGCCAGTAGTACCCGGAACACTGAAGCTTTCTTT. Translated, it gives CASSTRNTEAFF.

This chain uses TRBV20-1 with TRBJ1-2, with 8 bases lining up with TRBD1. V was clipped by 0 bases and J by 5 bases; unmatched bases: 5. Germline CDR1 is DFQATT and CDR2 is SNEGSKA (reference sequence). The CDR3 has 14 residues. CDR3 amino acids: CSAREGQGIYGYTF. CDR3 DNA: TGCAGTGCTAGAGAAGGACAGGGTATTTATGGCTACACCTTC.

The rearrangement joins TRBV14 to TRBJ2-1; weak D call: TRBD2 (5 bases). This CDR3 contains 16 residues. V lost 0 bases, J lost 0 bases, and 9 bases lay in between. Germline lookup yields CDR1 SGHDN and CDR2 FVKESK. CDR3 in DNA: TGTGCCAGCAGCCAAGATGCGGGCAGCTCCTACAATGAGCAGTTCTTC. This sequence encodes CASSQDAGSSYNEQFF.

This clonotype was picked up many times. The V gene is TRBV7-9, the J gene TRBJ2-7, with a possible D match to TRBD2 (5 bases). CDR3 length equals 14 residues. V was shortened by 1 base and J by 2 bases, with 9 bases between the two germline ends. The germline CDR1 and CDR2 sequences are SEHNR and FQNEAQ (reference sequence). CDR3: CASSLGGRPYEQYF. As DNA, the CDR3 is TGTGCCAGCAGCTTAGGAGGGAGACCCTACGAGCAGTACTTC.

V usage is TRBV24-1 and J usage is TRBJ2-2; D unresolved. The germline V and J ends were trimmed by 1 base and 1 base, with 15 bases remaining between them. CDR1 is KGHDR, CDR2 SFDVKD, per germline. The CDR3 sequence is 18 residues long. This CDR3 reads CATSDFPPFSGNTGELFF. The CDR3 nucleotides read TGTGCCACCAGTGATTTCCCGCCTTTCTCAGGGAACACCGGGGAGCTGTTTTTT.

In this sample, this clonotype turned up a few times. This sequence joins TRBV4-1 and TRBJ1-2; D not resolved. The CDR3 runs 16 residues. Germline V gene lookup returns CDR1 MGHRA and CDR2 YSYEKL. The V gene lost 0 bases and the J gene lost 1 base, with 12 bases spanning the gap. This CDR3 reads CASSQDPNGVNYGYTF. As DNA, the CDR3 is TGCGCCAGCAGCCAAGACCCTAATGGGGTTAACTATGGCTACACCTTC.